Listed below are T cell receptor beta chains from one sample, sequenced in a study of blood T cells in healthy people across ages. TCRdb fed the 5' RACE reads into MiXCR, producing one record per CDR3 protein. The sample yields about 970,000 distinct CDR3 sequences, roughly half seen once. Material for sequencing was blood. The receptors derive from a woman aged 60-75 years in good health. Both conserved end residues are part of each CDR3. D genes are given only for firm matches. Only part of the rows carry a size: once, few, many, or a class if the clone is expanded.

d_call	cdr3_length	v_call	j_call	clone_size	cdr3_aa	cdr3_nt
NA	14	TRBV29-1	TRBJ2-7	once	CSVEDRGKINEQYF	TGCAGCGTTGAAGATCGAGGGAAAATCAATGAGCAGTACTTC
NA	13	TRBV29-1	TRBJ2-3	NA	CSVERQGGDTQYF	TGCAGCGTTGAGCGACAGGGAGGAGATACGCAGTATTTT
NA	15	TRBV9	TRBJ2-7	few	CASSVGPNPTYEQYF	TGTGCCAGCAGCGTAGGACCTAACCCAACCTACGAGCAGTACTTC
NA	13	TRBV12-3/TRBV12-4	TRBJ2-2	NA	CASSYPNTGELFF	TGTGCCAGCAGTTATCCTAACACCGGGGAGCTGTTTTTT
TRBD1	15	TRBV28	TRBJ2-7	NA	CASSSGGTGEYEQYF	TGTGCCAGCAGCTCCGGTGGGACAGGGGAATACGAGCAGTACTTC
NA	15	TRBV2	TRBJ1-6	once	CASGGTPGAGSPLHF	TGTGCCAGCGGGGGGACACCAGGGGCTGGCTCACCCCTCCACTTT
TRBD1	16	TRBV7-9	TRBJ1-2	NA	CASANLKDRGGYGYTF	TGTGCCAGCGCAAATTTGAAGGACAGGGGAGGCTATGGCTACACCTTC
NA	14	TRBV6-5	TRBJ2-1	few	CASSYGGGYNEQFF	TGTGCCAGCAGTTACGGGGGAGGCTACAATGAGCAGTTCTTC
NA	14	TRBV30	TRBJ2-7	NA	CAWTKVGVQYEQYF	TGTGCCTGGACGAAGGTAGGGGTCCAGTACGAGCAGTACTTC
NA	16	TRBV5-1	TRBJ2-3	few	CASSFLGVSSTDTQYF	TGCGCCAGCAGCTTTTTAGGAGTATCTAGCACAGATACGCAGTATTTT
TRBD1	12	TRBV7-2	TRBJ1-1	NA	CASSPYRGWAFF	TGTGCCAGCAGCCCTTACAGGGGATGGGCTTTCTTT
NA	15	TRBV10-3	TRBJ2-7	NA	CAISESIADGGEQYF	TGTGCCATCAGTGAGTCGATAGCCGACGGAGGTGAGCAGTACTTC
NA	15	TRBV28	TRBJ1-5	NA	CASSFSGRSNQPQHF	TGTGCCAGCAGTTTTTCTGGACGGAGCAATCAGCCCCAGCATTTT
TRBD1	12	TRBV24-1	TRBJ1-2	NA	CATRGTDGGYTF	TGTGCCACCAGGGGGACAGATGGAGGCTACACCTTC
TRBD2	18	TRBV5-1	TRBJ2-5	once	CASSLGLAGERGGETQYF	TGCGCCAGCAGCTTGGGACTAGCGGGAGAACGGGGTGGAGAGACCCAGTACTTC
TRBD1	17	TRBV7-8	TRBJ2-7	NA	CASSLIVAGTEFYEQYF	TGTGCCAGCAGCTTAATCGTGGCCGGGACAGAGTTTTACGAGCAGTACTTC
NA	16	TRBV15	TRBJ1-4	NA	CATGRDRTATNEKLFF	TGTGCCACCGGCAGAGATCGGACAGCAACTAATGAAAAACTGTTTTTT
NA	14	TRBV6-2/TRBV6-3	TRBJ1-2	NA	CASNADGTPSLNTF	TGTGCCAGCAATGCCGACGGGACGCCGAGCTTGAACACCTTC
NA	18	TRBV6-2/TRBV6-3	TRBJ2-4	NA	CASSYSPGLAGSETIQYF	TGTGCCAGCAGTTACAGCCCCGGTCTGGCAGGGTCGGAAACCATTCAGTACTTC
TRBD1	13	TRBV12-3/TRBV12-4	TRBJ1-4	NA	CASSLGQGEKLFF	TGTGCCAGCAGTTTGGGACAGGGGGAAAAACTGTTTTTT
TRBD1	14	TRBV5-1	TRBJ1-1	NA	CASSWIPGGVEAFF	TGCGCCAGCAGCTGGATACCAGGGGGCGTAGAAGCTTTCTTT
NA	15	TRBV5-4	TRBJ2-1	NA	CASSLGDPRYNEQFF	TGTGCCAGCAGCTTGGGGGATCCTAGATACAATGAGCAGTTCTTC
NA	14	TRBV6-5	TRBJ1-4	NA	CATKHGGPNEKLFF	TGTGCCACCAAGCACGGGGGGCCGAATGAAAAACTGTTTTTT
NA	16	TRBV11-1	TRBJ2-2	NA	CASSLVGGLNTGELFF	TGTGCCAGCAGCTTGGTAGGGGGGCTCAACACCGGGGAGCTGTTTTTT
TRBD2	15	TRBV20-1	TRBJ2-7	NA	CSARGLAGVPYEQYF	TGCAGTGCTAGAGGGCTAGCGGGGGTCCCCTACGAGCAGTACTTC
NA	16	TRBV7-2	TRBJ2-1	few	CASSPRGLAVYNEQFF	TGTGCCAGCAGCCCCCGGGGGCTAGCGGTCTACAATGAGCAGTTCTTC
TRBD1	13	TRBV29-1	TRBJ1-1	NA	CSVDPTGGTEAFF	TGCAGCGTTGACCCGACAGGGGGTACTGAAGCTTTCTTT